Included here is one T cell receptor beta chain sequence, with context. Time point defined: blood at routine non-recurrence follow-up after resection. No cells were sorted before sequencing. The whole RNA sequenced was extracted from tumor, nontumor lung or frozen PBMC. The V gene's germline CDR1 is SGHTA and CDR2 FQGNSA. Trimming pared 3 bases from V and 5 bases from J, leaving 8 bases between. The CDR3 totals 12 residues. The source of the sample is a study of spatial heterogeneity in lung cancer. In the study overall: Available PBMC from follow-up, collected a median of roughly two years after resection, underwent sequencing.

Every TCR cDNA molecule bore its own unique molecular identifier. TCRdb used MiXCR to reprocess the 5' RACE reads, holding one entry per CDR3 protein. Here the sample spans under 150,000 distinct CDR3 sequences, 10% to 15% being singletons. The specimen comprised PBMCs, sampled at follow-up. The receptor's source is a male donor with early-stage non-small cell lung cancer. The chain links TRBV7-2 to TRBJ2-7; D not resolved. Here the CDR3 DNA reads TGTGCCAGCAGCTTCCGGTACGACGAGCAGTACTTC. Translating gives CASSFRYDEQYF.